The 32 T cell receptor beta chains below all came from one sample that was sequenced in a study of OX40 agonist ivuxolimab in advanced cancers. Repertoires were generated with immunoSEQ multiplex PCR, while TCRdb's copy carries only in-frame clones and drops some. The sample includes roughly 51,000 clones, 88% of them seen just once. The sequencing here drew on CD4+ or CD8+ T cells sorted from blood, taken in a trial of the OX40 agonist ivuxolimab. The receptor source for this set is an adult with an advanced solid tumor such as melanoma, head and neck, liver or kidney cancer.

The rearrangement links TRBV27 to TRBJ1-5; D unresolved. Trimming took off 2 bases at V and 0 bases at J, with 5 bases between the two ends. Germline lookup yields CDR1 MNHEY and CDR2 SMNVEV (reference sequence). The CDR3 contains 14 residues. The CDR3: CASSLQGSNQPQHF. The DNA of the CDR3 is TGTGCCAGCAGTTTACAAGGTAGCAATCAGCCCCAGCATTTT.

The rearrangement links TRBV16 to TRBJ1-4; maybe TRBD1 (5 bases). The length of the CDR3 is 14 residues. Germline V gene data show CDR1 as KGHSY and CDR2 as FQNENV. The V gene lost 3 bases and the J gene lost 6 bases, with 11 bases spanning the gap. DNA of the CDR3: TGTGCCAGCAGCCACGGGGGTGCAGATGAAAAACTGTTTTTT. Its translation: CASSHGGADEKLFF.

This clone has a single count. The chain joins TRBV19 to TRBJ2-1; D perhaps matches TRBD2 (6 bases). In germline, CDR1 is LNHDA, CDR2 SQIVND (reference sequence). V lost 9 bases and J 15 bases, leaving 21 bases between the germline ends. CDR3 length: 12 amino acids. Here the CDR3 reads CASRGLDRFPFF. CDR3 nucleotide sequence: TGTGCCAGCCGGGGGTTGGATAGGTTTCCGTTCTTC.

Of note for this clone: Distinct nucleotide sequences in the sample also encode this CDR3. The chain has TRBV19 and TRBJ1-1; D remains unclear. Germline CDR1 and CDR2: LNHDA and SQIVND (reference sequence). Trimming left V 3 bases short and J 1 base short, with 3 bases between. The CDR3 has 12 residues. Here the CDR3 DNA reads TGTGCCAGTAGTATCGGGAACACTGAAGCTTTCTTT. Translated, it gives CASSIGNTEAFF. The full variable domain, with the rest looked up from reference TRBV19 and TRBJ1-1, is DGGITQSPKYLFRKEGQNVTLSCEQNLNHDAMYWYRQDPGQGLRLIYYSQIVNDFQKGDIAEGYSVSREKKESFPLTVTSAQKNPTAFYLCASSIGNTEAFFGQGTRLTVV.

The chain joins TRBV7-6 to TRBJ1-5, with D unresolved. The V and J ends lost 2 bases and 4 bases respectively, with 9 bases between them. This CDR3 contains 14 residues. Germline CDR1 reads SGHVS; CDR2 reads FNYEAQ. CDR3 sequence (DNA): TGTGCCAGCAGCTTATTTGAGAGGAATCAGCCCCAGCATTTT. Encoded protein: CASSLFERNQPQHF.

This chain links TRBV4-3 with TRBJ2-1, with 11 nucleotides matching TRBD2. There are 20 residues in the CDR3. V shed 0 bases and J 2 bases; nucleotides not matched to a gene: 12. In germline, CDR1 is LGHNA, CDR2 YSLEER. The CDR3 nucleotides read TGCGCCAGCAGCCAAGATCTGACTAGCGGGAAGGTCACTACCTACAATGAGCAGTTCTTC. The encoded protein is CASSQDLTSGKVTTYNEQFF.

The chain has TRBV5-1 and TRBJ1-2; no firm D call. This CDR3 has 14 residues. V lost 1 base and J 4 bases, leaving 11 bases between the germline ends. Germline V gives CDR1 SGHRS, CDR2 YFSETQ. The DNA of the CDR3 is TGCGCCAGCAGCTTGCTGCCGGGCCCCTATGGCTACACCTTC. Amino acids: CASSLLPGPYGYTF.

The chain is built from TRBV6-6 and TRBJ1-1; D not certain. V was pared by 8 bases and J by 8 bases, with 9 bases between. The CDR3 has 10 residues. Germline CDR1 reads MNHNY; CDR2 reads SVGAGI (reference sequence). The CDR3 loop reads CASAAEEAFF. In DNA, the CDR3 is TGTGCCAGCGCAGCCGAAGAAGCTTTCTTT.

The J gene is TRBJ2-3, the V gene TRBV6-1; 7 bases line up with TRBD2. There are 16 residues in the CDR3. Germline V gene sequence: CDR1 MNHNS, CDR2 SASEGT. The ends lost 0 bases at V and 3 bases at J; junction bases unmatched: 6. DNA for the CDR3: TGTGCCAGCAGTGAAGCCCCAGCGGGGCTAACAGATACGCAGTATTTT. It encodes CASSEAPAGLTDTQYF.

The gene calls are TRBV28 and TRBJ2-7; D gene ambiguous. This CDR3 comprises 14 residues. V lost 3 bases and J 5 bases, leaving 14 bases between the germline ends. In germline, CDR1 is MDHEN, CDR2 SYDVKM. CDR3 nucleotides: TGTGCCAGCAGTTTGAGGTGGAGAGTCGACGAGCAGTACTTC. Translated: CASSLRWRVDEQYF.

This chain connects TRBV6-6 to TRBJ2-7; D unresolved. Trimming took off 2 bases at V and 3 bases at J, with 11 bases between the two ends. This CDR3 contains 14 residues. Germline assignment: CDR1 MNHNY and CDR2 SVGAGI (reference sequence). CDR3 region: CASSYESANYEQYF. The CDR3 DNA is TGTGCCAGCAGTTACGAATCGGCTAACTACGAGCAGTACTTC.

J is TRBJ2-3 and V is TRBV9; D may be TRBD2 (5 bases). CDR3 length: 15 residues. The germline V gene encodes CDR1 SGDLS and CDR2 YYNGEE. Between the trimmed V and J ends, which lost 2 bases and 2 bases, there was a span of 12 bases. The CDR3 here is CASSVNSGNTDTQYF. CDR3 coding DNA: TGTGCCAGCAGCGTCAACAGCGGAAACACAGATACGCAGTATTTT.

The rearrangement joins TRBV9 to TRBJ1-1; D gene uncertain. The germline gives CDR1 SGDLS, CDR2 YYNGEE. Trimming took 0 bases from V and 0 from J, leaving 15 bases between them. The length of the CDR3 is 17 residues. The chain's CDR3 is CASSVALIPALNTEAFF. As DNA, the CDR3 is TGTGCCAGCAGCGTAGCCCTCATTCCTGCTTTGAACACTGAAGCTTTCTTT.

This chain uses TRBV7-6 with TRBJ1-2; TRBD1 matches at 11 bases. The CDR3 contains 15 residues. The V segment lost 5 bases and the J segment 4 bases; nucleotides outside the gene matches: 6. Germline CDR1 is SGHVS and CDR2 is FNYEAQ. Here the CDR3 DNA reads TGTGCCAGCAGCACGGGACAGGGGGTCGCCTATGGCTACACCTTC. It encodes CASSTGQGVAYGYTF.

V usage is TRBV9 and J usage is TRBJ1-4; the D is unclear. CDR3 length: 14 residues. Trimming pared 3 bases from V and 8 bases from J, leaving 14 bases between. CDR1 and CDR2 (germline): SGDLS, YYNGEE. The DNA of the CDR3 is TGTGCCAGCAGCGAAGGCCCGAGTTGGGAAAAACTGTTTTTT. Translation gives CASSEGPSWEKLFF.

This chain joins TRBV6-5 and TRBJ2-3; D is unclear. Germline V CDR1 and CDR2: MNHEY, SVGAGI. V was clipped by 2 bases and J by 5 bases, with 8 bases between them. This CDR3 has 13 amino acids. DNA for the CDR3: TGTGCCAGCAGTTACGGTTTTAGAGATACGCAGTATTTT. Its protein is CASSYGFRDTQYF.

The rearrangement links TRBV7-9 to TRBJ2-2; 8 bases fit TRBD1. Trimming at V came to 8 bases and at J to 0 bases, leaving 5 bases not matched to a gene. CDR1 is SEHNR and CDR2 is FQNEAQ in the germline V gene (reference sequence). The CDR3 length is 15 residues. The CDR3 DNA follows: TGTGCCAGCGGGGACAGGCCAACGAACACCGGGGAGCTGTTTTTT. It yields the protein CASGDRPTNTGELFF.

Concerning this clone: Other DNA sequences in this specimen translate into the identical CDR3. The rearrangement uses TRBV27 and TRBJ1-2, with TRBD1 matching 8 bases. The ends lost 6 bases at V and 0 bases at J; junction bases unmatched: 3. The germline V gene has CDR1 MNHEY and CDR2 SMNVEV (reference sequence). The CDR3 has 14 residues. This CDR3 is CASSLDRANYGYTF. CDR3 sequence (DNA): TGTGCCAGCAGCCTGGACAGGGCTAACTATGGCTACACCTTC.

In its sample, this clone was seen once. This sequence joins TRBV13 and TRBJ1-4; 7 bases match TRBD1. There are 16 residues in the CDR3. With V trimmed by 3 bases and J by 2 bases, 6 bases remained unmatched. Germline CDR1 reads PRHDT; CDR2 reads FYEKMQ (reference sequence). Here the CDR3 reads CASSFGQVGTNEKLFF. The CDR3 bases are TGTGCCAGCAGCTTCGGACAGGTCGGGACTAATGAAAAACTGTTTTTT.

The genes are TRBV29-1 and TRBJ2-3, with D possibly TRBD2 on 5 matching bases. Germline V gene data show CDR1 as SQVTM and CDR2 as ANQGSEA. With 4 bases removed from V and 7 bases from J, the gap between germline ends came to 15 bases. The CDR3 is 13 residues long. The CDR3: CSVVPSWSNTQYF. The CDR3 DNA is TGCAGCGTTGTCCCTAGCTGGTCTAATACGCAGTATTTT.

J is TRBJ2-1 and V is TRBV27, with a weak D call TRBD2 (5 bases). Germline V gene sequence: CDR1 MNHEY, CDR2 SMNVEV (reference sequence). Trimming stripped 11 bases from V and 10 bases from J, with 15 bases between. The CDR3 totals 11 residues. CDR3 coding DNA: TGTGCCGCAAAGTCGGGGTACGAGCAGTTCTTC. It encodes CAAKSGYEQFF.

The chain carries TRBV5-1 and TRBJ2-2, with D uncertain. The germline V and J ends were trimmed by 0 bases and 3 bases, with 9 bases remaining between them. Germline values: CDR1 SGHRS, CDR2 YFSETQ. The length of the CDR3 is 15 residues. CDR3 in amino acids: CASSLVHVDTGELFF. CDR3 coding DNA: TGCGCCAGCAGCTTGGTTCACGTAGACACCGGGGAGCTGTTTTTT.

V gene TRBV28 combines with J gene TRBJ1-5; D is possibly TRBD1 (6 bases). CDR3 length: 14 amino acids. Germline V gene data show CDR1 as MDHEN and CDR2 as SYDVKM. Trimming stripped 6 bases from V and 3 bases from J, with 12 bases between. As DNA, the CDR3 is TGTGCCAGCAGACAGGGACTCCTCAATCAGCCCCAGCATTTT. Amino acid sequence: CASRQGLLNQPQHF. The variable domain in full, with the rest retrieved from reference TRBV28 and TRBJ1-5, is DVKVTQSSRYLVKRTGEKVFLECVQDMDHENMFWYRQDPGLGLRLIYFSYDVKMKEKGDIPEGYSVSREKKERFSLILESASTNQTSMYLCASRQGLLNQPQHFGDGTRLSIL.

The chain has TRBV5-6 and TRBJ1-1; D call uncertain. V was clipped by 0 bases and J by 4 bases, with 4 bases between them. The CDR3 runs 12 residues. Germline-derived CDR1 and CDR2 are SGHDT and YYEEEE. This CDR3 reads CASSLGPTEAFF. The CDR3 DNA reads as TGTGCCAGCAGCTTGGGCCCCACTGAAGCTTTCTTT.

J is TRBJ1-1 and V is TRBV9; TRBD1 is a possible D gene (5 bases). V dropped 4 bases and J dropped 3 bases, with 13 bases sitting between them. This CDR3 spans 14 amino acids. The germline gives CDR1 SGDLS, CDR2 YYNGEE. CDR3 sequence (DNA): TGTGCCAGCAGCCCCGGGTGGGGGTACACTGAAGCTTTCTTT. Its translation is CASSPGWGYTEAFF.

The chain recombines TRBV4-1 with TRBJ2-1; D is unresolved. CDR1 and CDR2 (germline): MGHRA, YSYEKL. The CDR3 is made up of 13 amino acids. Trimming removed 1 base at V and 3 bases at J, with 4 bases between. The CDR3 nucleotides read TGCGCCAGCAGCCAAGGGAGCTACAATGAGCAGTTCTTC. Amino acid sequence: CASSQGSYNEQFF.

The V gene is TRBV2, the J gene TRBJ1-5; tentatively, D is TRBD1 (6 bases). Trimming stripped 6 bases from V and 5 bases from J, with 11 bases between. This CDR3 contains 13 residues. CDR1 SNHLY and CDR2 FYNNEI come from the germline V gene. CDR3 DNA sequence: TGTGCCAGCAGGAGGACAGTCGATCAGCCCCAGCATTTT. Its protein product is CASRRTVDQPQHF. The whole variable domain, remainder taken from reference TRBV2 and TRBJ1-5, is EPEVTQTPSHQVTQMGQEVILRCVPISNHLYFYWYRQILGQKVEFLVSFYNNEISEKSEIFDDQFSVERPDGSNFTLKIRSTKLEDSAMYFCASRRTVDQPQHFGDGTRLSIL.

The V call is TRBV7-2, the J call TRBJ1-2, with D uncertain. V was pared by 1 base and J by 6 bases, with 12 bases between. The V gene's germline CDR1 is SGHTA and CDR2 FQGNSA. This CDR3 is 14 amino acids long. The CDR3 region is CASSLEGASDGYTF. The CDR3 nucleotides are TGTGCCAGCAGCTTAGAGGGAGCCTCAGATGGCTACACCTTC.

DNA for the CDR3: TGTGCCGTCGGCCAAGGGTCGTCCTACGAGCAGTACTTC. This sequence encodes CAVGQGSSYEQYF. V gene TRBV30 combines with J gene TRBJ2-7; D unresolved. The CDR3 is made up of 13 amino acids. V lost 8 bases and J lost 1, with 15 bases in between. Per germline, CDR1 GTSNPN and CDR2 SVGIG (reference sequence). The full variable domain, its missing parts supplied by reference TRBV30 and TRBJ2-7, is SQTIHQWPATLVQPVGSPLSLECTVEGTSNPNLYWYRQAAGRGLQLLFYSVGIGQISSEVPQNLSASRPQDRQFILSSKKLLLSDSGFYLCAVGQGSSYEQYFGPGTRLTVT.

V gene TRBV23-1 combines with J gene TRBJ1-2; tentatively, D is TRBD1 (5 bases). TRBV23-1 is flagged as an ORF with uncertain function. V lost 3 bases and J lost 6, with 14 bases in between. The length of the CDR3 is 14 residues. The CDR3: CASSQRQRNDGYTF. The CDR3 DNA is TGCGCCAGCAGTCAGCGACAGCGGAATGATGGCTACACCTTC.

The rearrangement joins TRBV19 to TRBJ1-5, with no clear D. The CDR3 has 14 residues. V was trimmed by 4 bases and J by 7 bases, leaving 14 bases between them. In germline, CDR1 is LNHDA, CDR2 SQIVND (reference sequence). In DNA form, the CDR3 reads TGTGCCAGTAGTACAGTAGGGATCGGACAGCCCCAGCATTTT. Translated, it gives CASSTVGIGQPQHF.

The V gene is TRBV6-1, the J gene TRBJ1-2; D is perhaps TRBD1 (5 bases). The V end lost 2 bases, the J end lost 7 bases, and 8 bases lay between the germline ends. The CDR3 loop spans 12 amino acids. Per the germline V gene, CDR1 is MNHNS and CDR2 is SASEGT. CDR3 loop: CASSELGVGYTF. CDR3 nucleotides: TGTGCCAGCAGTGAATTGGGGGTTGGCTACACCTTC.